The clone carrying this TCR beta chain was observed many times. Time point meaning: persistent/refractory GD, antithyroid drugs over 5 years with positive TRAb. Scientists built the TCR library using RNA that was extracted from PBMCs. Trimming took 6 bases from V and 3 from J; bases not matched to a gene: 4. CDR1 is SQVTM, CDR2 ANQGSEA, per germline. CDR3 length: 12 residues. This sample was taken from a study of regulatory T cells in long-lasting Graves disease. Library construction for TCR beta used iRepertoire HTBI primers and Arm-PCR of CDR3 regions. TCRdb reanalysed the multiplex PCR reads using MiXCR and keeps one entry per CDR3 protein. The sample includes hundreds of thousands of distinct CDR3 sequences, about a fifth seen only once; the top ten take less than 9%.

The V gene is TRBV29-1, the J gene TRBJ1-2; 7 bases line up with TRBD1. This TCR was recovered from a female donor with Graves disease. The material was peripheral blood mononuclear cells (PBMCs), obtained when the disease was refractory, from a patient treated with antithyroid drugs. Here the CDR3 reads CSVGDSDYGYTF. CDR3 coding DNA: TGCAGCGTCGGGGACAGTGACTATGGCTACACCTTC.